The present T cell receptor beta chain was sequenced within a study of identical twins (dated by TCRdb to the mid-2010s). As for the study more broadly: The study deep-sequenced TCR alpha and beta repertoires from monozygotic twins, unrelated adults of various ages and cord blood to test whether fetal clonotypes persist. To rule out contamination, the twin experiments were replicated at different times with different library preparation protocols. Paper-wide results and their limitations: Zero-insertion analyses could be partly confounded by invariant T cells such as MAIT and iNKT, though diverse VJ usage argued against such confounding for most clonotypes. A weaker excess of twin sharing was found in beta out-of-frame sequences because the signal-to-noise ratio was lowered by fewer shared sequences. Compared with coincidental sharing between unrelated individuals, out-of-frame TCR alpha sequences shared between twins showed an excess of sequences with low generation probability. Because the same donors could not be followed over many years, conclusions were based on cross-sectional statistical analysis. Out-of-frame TCR alpha sharing in monozygotic twins was systematically underestimated by recombination models, whereas sharing between unrelated individuals was in agreement with the recombination models. Abundant cord blood beta clonotypes carried fewer insertions; young adult naive repertoires showed a weaker similar trend, while memory repertoires showed none.

Relative to germline, V is missing 5 bases and J is missing 5 bases, with 7 bases of the junction outside any gene match. CDR1 DFQATT and CDR2 SNEGSKA are derived from the germline V gene (reference sequence). From cysteine to phenylalanine, the CDR3 is 14 amino acids long. CDR3 DNA is the only sequence kept; it has 42 bases, read in frame from the first base. Library creation used 5' RACE. TCRdb shows the sequencer as Illumina HiSeq 2000. A universal primer binding site was introduced by template switching, and a unique molecular identifier was present in the final cDNA, enabling accurate counting of TCR cDNA molecules. Specific primers in the conserved constant-segment region were used to synthesize first-strand cDNA for TCR alpha and beta chains. Each cDNA library was double barcoded, with a SMART-Mk sample barcode plus Illumina barcodes, to control for contamination. TruSeq adapter sequences and Illumina sample barcodes were added in two successive PCR steps. The TCR alpha and beta cDNA libraries were sequenced on the Illumina HiSeq platform using custom primers. In the original analysis: Raw reads were processed with MiGEC to extract unique molecular identifiers, and MiXCR was used to determine CDR3 positions. Recombination models were inferred per individual with the repgenHMM and IGoR tools using an EM algorithm. Shared clonotype analysis was performed with the tcR package in R, normalizing sharing by the product of cloneset sizes. Out-of-frame nonproductive sequences were analyzed to study raw recombination free of thymic and clonal selection effects. TCRdb took the public reads, trimmed them with fastp at Q25, ran MiXCR for clone calling and kept in-frame beta chains. Rows are unified per CDR3 protein, each entry keeping the most common DNA and genes. None of the V and J calls come from the authors' own analysis; TCRdb made them. Here the sample has fewer than 250,000 distinct CDR3 sequences; 6% to 8.5% occur a single time. The leading ten clones occupy around 5% of the sample.

Every donor in the study was a healthy Caucasian. Three pairs of female monozygotic twins, all aged about 18 to 29 years, were included in the twin cohort. CD4+ and CD8+ T cell populations were isolated with positive isolation kits from Invitrogen. There are a few counts of this clonotype. Its antigen is not yet known. Per-base qualities were not stored, and no clone one base away is much larger. This sample was shared with a second study, whose subject was yellow fever vaccine responses in identical twins. Per the second study: The T cell response to vaccination in identical twins was reported by the authors to appear partly convergent and partly personalized. Focusing on identical twins, the study followed the T cell clones that responded to the vaccine, and did so with precision.

What was sequenced was CD8+ T cells sorted from blood. This TCR derives from a woman between 18 and 30 years old in good health. The receptor chain draws on TRBV20-1 and TRBJ2-7, with 12 middle bases fitting TRBD2. The CDR3 corresponds to CSASPRLAGDEQYF. The sequenced DNA is TGCAGTGCTTCTCCTCGACTAGCGGGAGACGAGCAGTACTTC.